This T cell receptor (beta chain) was sequenced during a study of cytomegalovirus exposure and HLA in healthy donors. V was trimmed by 4 bases and J by 3 bases, leaving 13 bases between them. CDR1 and CDR2 (germline): SGHKS, YYEKEE (reference sequence). This CDR3 region has 15 residues. PCR involved 60 Vbeta and 13 Jbeta primers. Generated by immunoSEQ multiplex PCR, the TCRdb table keeps only in-frame clones and is missing some. This repertoire shows 150,000 to 200,000 clones, roughly 72% found once; its top ten account for 7% to 7.5%. The J gene is TRBJ2-2, the V gene TRBV5-5; possible D gene TRBD2, 6 bases. The sample was PBMCs. This TCR was sampled from a man aged 35 to 55 in good health and CMV-seropositive. The CDR3 DNA is TGTGCCAGCAGCGGGGTAGGAGGGGACACCGGGGAGCTGTTTTTT. It translates to CASSGVGGDTGELFF. The full variable domain, rest sourced from reference TRBV5-5 and TRBJ2-2, is DAGVTQSPTHLIKTRGQQVTLRCSPISGHKSVSWYQQVLGQGPQFIFQYYEKEERGRGNFPDRFSARQFPNYSSELNVNALLLGDSALYLCASSGVGGDTGELFFGEGSRLTVL.